This T cell receptor (beta chain) stems from a study of CD8+CD57+ T cells in acquired aplastic anemia. For the study at large: Sorted CD4+ and CD8+ cells gave a mean 3.2 ug DNA, range about 0.19 to 27.4 ug.

Genomic DNA acted as the template from which TCR beta VDJ combination and CDR3 sequence profiling were carried out. MiXCR was run by TCRdb on the reads, yielding one entry per CDR3 protein. The sample includes about 98,000 distinct CDR3 sequences, around 62% of them seen just once. The CDR3 is 12 residues long. Trimming stripped 8 bases from V and 3 bases from J, with 11 bases between. Germline V gene data show CDR1 as SNHLY and CDR2 as FYNNEI. With regard to this clonotype: Its specificity is not known.

Overall study results and limits: The study identified around 28 CD8+ CDR3 sequences shared by patients and controls.

Patients selected for sequencing had displayed CD8+CD57+ cell expansion by flow cytometry. The TCR was taken from a human donor with aplastic anemia. Sequencing input: sorted CD4+, CD8+, or CD8+CD57+ T cells (not recorded which) from PBMCs. V and J are TRBV2 and TRBJ2-7, with D possibly TRBD1 on 6 matching bases. CDR3 region: CASGTRYYEQYF. The CDR3 nucleotides read TGTGCCAGCGGGACACGGTACTACGAGCAGTACTTC.